The 24 T cell receptor beta chains reported below all come from one sample, sequenced in a study of T cell responses to AZD1222 COVID-19 vaccine. Produced via immunoSEQ multiplex PCR; TCRdb's table is partial and in-frame only. The data contain about 88,000 clones, around nine tenths of them singletons. This specimen was peripheral blood, taken on day 0 of AZD1222 vaccination. Receptors originate from an adult in good health.

The chain carries TRBV11-2 and TRBJ2-2; 8 positions match TRBD2. The length of the CDR3 is 16 residues. The germline CDR1 and CDR2 sequences are SGHAT and FQNNGV. The trim removed 5 bases at V and 4 bases at J, leaving 9 bases unmatched. CDR3 DNA: TGTGCCAGCAGCCCCCTCGGACTAGCCGGCACCGGGGAGCTGTTTTTT. Protein: CASSPLGLAGTGELFF.

V gene TRBV2 combines with J gene TRBJ1-1; possible D gene TRBD1, 5 bases. This CDR3 spans 13 amino acids. V was clipped by 10 bases and J by 1 base, with 13 bases between them. Germline assignment: CDR1 SNHLY and CDR2 FYNNEI. CDR3 in amino acids: CATSGAANTEAFF. CDR3 in DNA: TGTGCCACCTCCGGGGCCGCGAACACTGAAGCTTTCTTT.

This rearrangement joins TRBV7-6 to TRBJ1-3, with D possibly matching TRBD1 (5 bases). The germline CDR1 and CDR2 sequences are SGHVS and FNYEAQ. The CDR3 contains 17 residues. V was pared by 3 bases and J by 4 bases, with 19 bases between. The CDR3 coding sequence is TGTGCCAGCAGCTTCTCTCTCGACAGAAGGTCCGGAAACACCATATATTTT. The encoded protein is CASSFSLDRRSGNTIYF.

The chain uses TRBV2 and TRBJ1-5; D call uncertain. CDR3 length: 14 residues. Germline V gives CDR1 SNHLY, CDR2 FYNNEI. V dropped 8 bases and J dropped 5 bases, with 16 bases sitting between them. CDR3 in DNA: TGTGCCAGCGGTATAGGGCAGGAGGATCAGCCCCAGCATTTT. Protein product: CASGIGQEDQPQHF.

The chain combines TRBV4-3 with TRBJ2-5; D remains ambiguous. Trimming removed 0 bases from V and 2 bases from J, with 10 bases in between. This CDR3 has 15 residues. Looked up from germline, CDR1 is LGHNA and CDR2 is YSLEER. This CDR3 is CASSQDSRPQETQYF. Written as DNA, the CDR3 is TGCGCCAGCAGCCAAGATAGCAGACCTCAAGAGACCCAGTACTTC.

This clone has more than one count but fewer than ten. This sequence joins TRBV18 and TRBJ2-3, with D perhaps matching TRBD2 (6 bases). This CDR3 has 16 amino acids. Germline V gene data show CDR1 as KGHSH and CDR2 as LQKENI. The V end lost 3 bases, the J end lost 3 bases, and 16 bases lay between the germline ends. The CDR3 DNA reads as TGTGCCAGCTCACCGCAGGGTGGGAGGTTGACAGATACGCAGTATTTT. Residues: CASSPQGGRLTDTQYF.

V is TRBV5-5 and J is TRBJ1-6; 7 nucleotides match TRBD1. Germline CDR1 and CDR2: SGHKS and YYEKEE (reference sequence). The junction had 3 bases not matched to a gene; V was cut back by 2 bases and J by 7 bases. The CDR3 spans 14 residues. CDR3 sequence reads: CASSFDRVNSPLHF. DNA of the CDR3: TGTGCCAGCAGCTTCGACAGGGTGAATTCACCCCTCCACTTT. Looking up the rest from reference TRBV5-5 and TRBJ1-6 gives the full variable domain: DAGVTQSPTHLIKTRGQQVTLRCSPISGHKSVSWYQQVLGQGPQFIFQYYEKEERGRGNFPDRFSARQFPNYSSELNVNALLLGDSALYLCASSFDRVNSPLHFGNGTRLTVT.

The V and J genes are TRBV18 and TRBJ2-5; D gene unclear. The germline V gene encodes CDR1 KGHSH and CDR2 LQKENI. V gave up 0 bases and J gave up 0 bases, with 5 bases separating them. CDR3 length: 14 residues. The CDR3 coding sequence is TGTGCCAGCTCACCACCGGTCTACCAAGAGACCCAGTACTTC. This codes for CASSPPVYQETQYF.

The chain has TRBV7-2 and TRBJ2-5; TRBD2 aligns across 12 bases. Per the germline V gene, CDR1 is SGHTA and CDR2 is FQGNSA. The CDR3 has 16 amino acids. Germline trimming cut 0 bases from V and 5 bases from J; bases unmatched to any gene: 4. The CDR3 sequence is CASSLALAGGQETQYF. The CDR3 DNA reads TGTGCCAGCAGCTTAGCTCTAGCGGGGGGGCAGGAGACCCAGTACTTC.

The chain recombines TRBV5-1 with TRBJ2-5; the D gene is possibly TRBD1 (5 bases). Trimming cost V 0 bases and J 5 bases, with 11 bases left between them. Germline CDR1 SGHRS, CDR2 YFSETQ. This CDR3 region has 14 residues. The CDR3 protein is CASSLASSGETQYF. For the CDR3, the DNA is TGCGCCAGCAGCTTGGCTAGTTCAGGGGAGACCCAGTACTTC.

V and J are TRBV19 and TRBJ1-6; D is unresolved. The CDR3 spans 16 residues. V was shortened by 2 bases and J by 4 bases, with 12 bases between the two germline ends. The germline gives CDR1 LNHDA, CDR2 SQIVND (reference sequence). The CDR3 sequence is CASSIPGGRYNSPLHF. The CDR3 region has the DNA TGTGCCAGTAGTATACCAGGCGGAAGGTATAATTCACCCCTCCACTTT.

The rearrangement links TRBV5-6 to TRBJ1-3, with TRBD1 matching 8 bases. The CDR3 is 16 residues long. Trimming cost V 5 bases and J 4 bases; bases outside gene matches: 11. CDR1 SGHDT and CDR2 YYEEEE come from the germline V gene. The CDR3 loop is CASSRDRRQIGNTIYF. CDR3 sequence (DNA): TGTGCCAGCAGTCGGGACAGGCGCCAGATCGGAAACACCATATATTTT.

The chain employs TRBV20-1 and TRBJ2-1; no clear D gene. The CDR3 loop spans 10 amino acids. Per the germline V gene, CDR1 is DFQATT and CDR2 is SNEGSKA (reference sequence). The V gene lost 4 bases and the J gene lost 9 bases, with 7 bases spanning the gap. The CDR3 sequence: CSAKTGEQFF. In nucleotides, the CDR3 is TGCAGTGCTAAGACCGGTGAGCAGTTCTTC.

The J gene is TRBJ2-2, the V gene TRBV29-1, with D possibly TRBD1 on 6 matching bases. This CDR3 region has 13 residues. Germline V gives CDR1 SQVTM, CDR2 ANQGSEA. V was cut by 7 bases and J by 0 bases, with 9 bases left in between. CDR3 residues: CSGGRANTGELFF. The CDR3 DNA is TGCAGCGGGGGGCGCGCGAACACCGGGGAGCTGTTTTTT.

This clone was seen a single time. The gene calls are TRBV4-1 and TRBJ1-1; 7 nucleotides match TRBD1. The CDR3 runs to 12 residues. V shed 7 bases and J 4 bases; nucleotides not matched to a gene: 3. CDR1 MGHRA and CDR2 YSYEKL come from the germline V gene. The CDR3 region is CASNQGGTEAFF. The CDR3 region has the DNA TGCGCCAGCAACCAGGGGGGCACTGAAGCTTTCTTT.

V and J are TRBV30 and TRBJ1-6, with D unclear. V was shortened by 2 bases and J by 13 bases, with 15 bases between the two germline ends. The germline CDR1 and CDR2 sequences are GTSNPN and SVGIG (reference sequence). CDR3 length: 13 amino acids. This chain's CDR3 is CAWSSPRVEPLHF. CDR3 nucleotides: TGTGCCTGGAGTTCTCCCAGAGTCGAGCCCCTCCACTTT.

The rearrangement links TRBV5-6 to TRBJ1-3, with no clear D. Germline V gene lookup returns CDR1 SGHDT and CDR2 YYEEEE. This CDR3 has 16 residues. The V and J ends lost 3 bases and 0 bases respectively, with 13 bases between them. The CDR3 bases are TGTGCCAGCAGCTGGGGAAGTGGACTCTCTGGAAACACCATATATTTT. It codes for CASSWGSGLSGNTIYF.

V usage is TRBV6-5 and J usage is TRBJ1-6; tentatively, D is TRBD1 (5 bases). V dropped 7 bases and J dropped 2 bases, with 12 bases sitting between them. In germline, CDR1 is MNHEY, CDR2 SVGAGI. This CDR3 has 15 residues. The CDR3 spells CASMVGQTYNSPLHF. The CDR3 DNA sequence: TGTGCCAGCATGGTGGGGCAGACCTATAATTCACCCCTCCACTTT.

CDR3 bases: TGTGCCACCAGTGATAGACAGGGGGCCGGGGCAGATACGCAGTATTTT. This sequence encodes CATSDRQGAGADTQYF. The rearrangement joins TRBV24-1 to TRBJ2-3, with 10 positions matching TRBD1. Trimming removed 3 bases from V and 4 bases from J; junction bases left unmatched: 6. In germline, CDR1 is KGHDR, CDR2 SFDVKD. The length of the CDR3 is 16 residues.

This clone is a singleton in its sample. The rearrangement joins TRBV7-9 to TRBJ1-5; 7 bases line up with TRBD1. This CDR3 has 15 amino acids. V lost 5 bases, J lost 5 bases, and 9 bases stayed unmatched. Germline V lookup: CDR1 SEHNR, CDR2 FQNEAQ (reference sequence). The CDR3 loop reads CASSPHRQGYQPQHF. For the CDR3, the DNA is TGTGCCAGCAGCCCGCACCGACAGGGCTATCAGCCCCAGCATTTT.

The chain links TRBV3-1 (or the pseudogene TRBV3-2) to TRBJ1-5; weak D call: TRBD1 (5 bases). Germline V gene sequence: CDR1 LGHDT, CDR2 YNNKEL (reference sequence). This CDR3 contains 15 residues. The V gene lost 5 bases and the J gene lost 0 bases, with 11 bases spanning the gap. The CDR3 nucleotides are TGTGCCAGCAGCGCGACGGGGGATAGCAATCAGCCCCAGCATTTT. Protein: CASSATGDSNQPQHF.

This clone has a single count. The CDR3 loop reads CASRLYRGGYYEQYF. The CDR3, as DNA: TGTGCCAGCAGACTCTATCGAGGGGGATACTACGAGCAGTACTTC. The chain combines TRBV6-5 with TRBJ2-7; TRBD1 is a possible D gene (6 bases). The CDR3 extends over 15 amino acids. Deletions cut 6 bases from V and 3 bases from J, with 18 bases between. Germline V CDR1 and CDR2: MNHEY, SVGAGI.

V gene TRBV19 combines with J gene TRBJ1-6; 9 bases are a match to TRBD1. Germline V gives CDR1 LNHDA, CDR2 SQIVND (reference sequence). This CDR3 is built from 16 residues. V trimming: 5 bases; J trimming: 2 bases; junction bases outside the gene matches: 4. CDR3 sequence reads: CASSSWTGAYNSPLHF. CDR3 sequence (DNA): TGTGCCAGTAGTTCCTGGACAGGGGCCTATAATTCACCCCTCCACTTT.

This chain uses TRBV29-1 with TRBJ2-5; D call uncertain. CDR1 is SQVTM, CDR2 ANQGSEA, per germline. This CDR3 spans 14 amino acids. Trimming took off 3 bases at V and 2 bases at J, with 13 bases between the two ends. As DNA, the CDR3 is TGCAGCGTTGAGGTCGGGTCGACTCAAGAGACCCAGTACTTC. Its protein product is CSVEVGSTQETQYF.